This TCR beta chain is drawn from a study of molecular identifiers for immune sequencing clone quantification. MiXCR was run by TCRdb on the PCR reads, yielding one entry per CDR3 protein. This table holds roughly 100,000 distinct CDR3 sequences, 35% found once. This clonotype showed up many times. The sample taken for sequencing was naive CD8+ T cells from blood, with Jurkat cell RNA spiked in. Subset specified: FACS-sorted CD8+CD4-CCR7+CD45RA+ naive T cells. The sequence was collected from a human donor in good health. Some libraries in this study had Jurkat cell RNA spiked in.

In DNA form, the CDR3 reads TGCAGTGCTAGGACTAGCGGGATTTCCTACGAGCAGTACTTC. This encodes CSARTSGISYEQYF. The chain links TRBV20-1 to TRBJ2-7; TRBD2 aligns across 11 bases. Germline V gene data show CDR1 as DFQATT and CDR2 as SNEGSKA (reference sequence). The CDR3 length is 14 residues. The junction had 2 bases not matched to a gene; V was cut back by 3 bases and J by 1 base.